The 28 T cell receptor beta chains presented below share a single source sample, sequenced in a study of cytomegalovirus exposure and HLA in healthy donors. 60 Vbeta and 13 Jbeta primers were used in PCR. Sequenced by immunoSEQ multiplex PCR; TCRdb stores in-frame clones only, minus some. The sample includes about 190,000 clones, roughly 80% seen only once; the top ten take around 0.25%. Sequencing was done on a sample of PBMCs. These receptors all come from a boy between 5 and 17 years old in good health and CMV-seronegative.

V gene TRBV4-2 combines with J gene TRBJ1-1, with D possibly TRBD1 on 5 matching bases. CDR1 is LGHNA, CDR2 YNFKEQ, per germline. The V end was cut by 2 bases, the J end by 1 base, with 11 bases between. The CDR3 contains 15 residues. CDR3 in amino acids: CASSQLGGSNTEAFF. The DNA for the CDR3 is TGTGCCAGCAGCCAATTGGGGGGTTCGAACACTGAAGCTTTCTTT.

The V gene is TRBV4-1, the J gene TRBJ2-1; TRBD2 matches 12 bases. Germline CDR1 MGHRA, CDR2 YSYEKL. Trimming took 8 bases from V and 2 from J; bases not matched to a gene: 13. CDR3 length: 18 amino acids. Here the CDR3 DNA reads TGCGCCAGCGTAGGTCCCGGGACTAGCGGGCGAGCCTACAATGAGCAGTTCTTC. This sequence encodes CASVGPGTSGRAYNEQFF.

This chain joins TRBV12-5 and TRBJ1-5; 8 nucleotides agree with TRBD1. CDR1 is LGHNT and CDR2 is FRNRAP in the germline V gene. The V segment lost 6 bases and the J segment 2 bases; nucleotides outside the gene matches: 6. The CDR3 covers 15 residues. The CDR3, as DNA: TGTGCTAGTGGCCTCGGGACAGGCCGCAATCAGCCCCAGCATTTT. This translates into CASGLGTGRNQPQHF.

The chain has TRBV4-1 and TRBJ2-7, with D perhaps matching TRBD1 (6 bases). CDR1 is MGHRA and CDR2 is YSYEKL in the germline V gene. Trimming took 4 bases from V and 3 from J, leaving 16 bases between them. This CDR3 is built from 15 residues. The CDR3 protein is CASSPSQGRVYEQYF. In DNA, the CDR3 is TGCGCCAGCAGCCCGTCACAGGGTAGGGTCTACGAGCAGTACTTC.

The V call is TRBV9, the J call TRBJ1-6, with 9 positions matching TRBD1. The CDR3 is 17 amino acids. The V gene end was trimmed by 4 bases and the J gene end by 7 bases; junction bases not matched to a gene: 12. Germline CDR1 and CDR2: SGDLS and YYNGEE. CDR3 nucleotides: TGTGCCAGCAGCCTTCACGCGCCCGGGACAGGGAATTCACCCCTCCACTTT. Its translation: CASSLHAPGTGNSPLHF.

The chain has TRBV4-3 and TRBJ1-5; D may be TRBD1 (5 bases). V was cut by 0 bases and J by 4 bases, with 16 bases left in between. Germline V gene data show CDR1 as LGHNA and CDR2 as YSLEER. The CDR3 runs 17 residues. CDR3 in DNA: TGCGCCAGCAGCCAAGAAATTGGGGGAGGGACGAATCAGCCCCAGCATTTT. Protein: CASSQEIGGGTNQPQHF.

The CDR3 protein is CASSFTTKTGSSYEQYF. The DNA of the CDR3 is TGTGCCAGCAGTTTCACCACCAAGACAGGGAGCTCCTACGAGCAGTACTTC. The chain combines TRBV28 with TRBJ2-7; 7 bases agree with TRBD1. Trimming took 3 bases from V and 0 from J; bases not matched to a gene: 11. Germline V CDR1 and CDR2: MDHEN, SYDVKM. This CDR3 comprises 17 residues.

CDR3 nucleotide sequence: TGTGCCAGCAGCTTGGCTCAGGGTAGTAATTCACCCCTCCACTTT. Its translation: CASSLAQGSNSPLHF. The genes are TRBV5-8 and TRBJ1-6, with TRBD1 as a possible D gene (5 bases). The V end was cut by 0 bases, the J end by 6 bases, with 10 bases between. This CDR3 has 15 residues. CDR1 is SGHTS, CDR2 YDEGEE, per germline.

The rearrangement joins TRBV5-1 to TRBJ1-2, with unresolved D. This CDR3 has 13 residues. Between the trimmed V and J ends, which lost 1 base and 8 bases, there was a span of 12 bases. The germline V gene encodes CDR1 SGHRS and CDR2 YFSETQ. The CDR3 reads CASSLLSGYGYTF. DNA of the CDR3: TGCGCCAGCAGCTTGCTCTCGGGGTACGGCTACACCTTC. The full variable domain, completed using reference TRBV5-1 and TRBJ1-2, is KAGVTQTPRYLIKTRGQQVTLSCSPISGHRSVSWYQQTPGQGLQFLFEYFSETQRNKGNFPGRFSGRQFSNSRSEMNVSTLELGDSALYLCASSLLSGYGYTFGSGTRLTVV.

The genes are TRBV5-1 and TRBJ1-2; 9 bases are shared with TRBD1. Germline CDR1 and CDR2: SGHRS and YFSETQ. V was pared by 1 base and J by 8 bases, with 6 bases of the junction left unmatched. The CDR3 has 14 residues. CDR3 DNA: TGCGCCAGCAGCTTGAAGGACAGGGGCGGCGGCTACACCTTC. This codes for CASSLKDRGGGYTF.

CDR3 sequence reads: CATSSLSGELFF. In DNA form, the CDR3 reads TGTGCCACCAGCAGTCTAAGCGGGGAGCTGTTTTTT. This chain connects TRBV15 to TRBJ2-2; D gene ambiguous. The CDR3 length is 12 residues. Germline V lookup: CDR1 LNHNV, CDR2 YYDKDF (reference sequence). The V end lost 3 bases, the J end lost 7 bases, and 6 bases lay between the germline ends.

The chain uses TRBV7-3 and TRBJ2-7; no clear D. With 3 bases removed from V and 4 bases from J, the gap between germline ends came to 13 bases. Germline CDR1 is SGHTA and CDR2 is FQGTGA. CDR3 length: 14 amino acids. CDR3 loop: CASSFGPRPYEQYF. CDR3 nucleotides: TGTGCCAGCAGCTTCGGTCCTAGGCCGTACGAGCAGTACTTC.

This clone was observed once. The chain links TRBV5-1 to TRBJ2-1; 11 bases align to TRBD2. Germline V CDR1 and CDR2: SGHRS, YFSETQ. V dropped 0 bases and J dropped 9; count of bases not matched to a gene: 11. The CDR3 loop spans 17 amino acids. The CDR3 sequence is CASSLARVAGGLGEQFF. CDR3 nucleotides: TGCGCCAGCAGCTTGGCCAGAGTAGCGGGGGGGCTTGGTGAGCAGTTCTTC.

The chain combines TRBV6-6 with TRBJ2-7; the match to TRBD2 covers 9 bases. Germline V gives CDR1 MNHNY, CDR2 SVGAGI (reference sequence). The CDR3 loop spans 15 amino acids. Trimming took 6 bases from V and 4 from J; bases not matched to a gene: 10. The CDR3 spells CASSETSGWHYEQYF. In DNA form, the CDR3 reads TGTGCCAGCAGCGAAACTAGCGGGTGGCATTACGAGCAGTACTTC.

The gene calls are TRBV4-1 and TRBJ1-5; TRBD1 matches at 7 bases. The CDR3 consists of 17 residues. Germline V CDR1 and CDR2: MGHRA, YSYEKL. V lost 5 bases and J lost 5; bases outside the gene matches: 15. This chain's CDR3 is CASSSPGQTRRDQPQHF. Here the CDR3 DNA reads TGCGCCAGCAGCTCCCCGGGACAGACTCGGAGGGATCAGCCCCAGCATTTT.

The CDR3 reads CASSRQGQPSKGTYGYTF. CDR3 nucleotide sequence: TGTGCCAGCAGCCGACAGGGCCAGCCCAGTAAAGGTACCTATGGCTACACCTTC. This chain connects TRBV21-1 to TRBJ1-2; TRBD1 is the table's D call, not checked against the DNA. TRBV21-1 is marked as a pseudogene. This CDR3 has 18 amino acids.

This chain uses TRBV6-6 with TRBJ1-2, with D hard to call. This CDR3 is 14 amino acids long. Trimming removed 0 bases at V and 6 bases at J, with 11 bases between. From germline, CDR1 is MNHNY and CDR2 SVGAGI (reference sequence). In nucleotides, the CDR3 is TGTGCCAGCAGTTACTCGATCGGTCCGGATGGCTACACCTTC. As protein: CASSYSIGPDGYTF.

The chain uses TRBV6-1 and TRBJ1-1, with no clear D. The CDR3 contains 14 residues. From germline, CDR1 is MNHNS and CDR2 SASEGT. V lost 2 bases, J lost 2 bases, and 9 bases lay in between. CDR3 coding DNA: TGTGCCAGCAGTGAACCCACTCCTAACACTGAAGCTTTCTTT. It specifies CASSEPTPNTEAFF.

CDR3 region: CASSLEPRNTEAFF. CDR3 nucleotides: TGTGCCAGCAGCTTAGAACCCAGGAACACTGAAGCTTTCTTT. The genes are TRBV7-2 and TRBJ1-1, with D hard to call. The CDR3 totals 14 residues. The germline gives CDR1 SGHTA, CDR2 FQGNSA. V gave up 1 base and J gave up 1 base, with 7 bases separating them. The variable domain in full, completed from reference TRBV7-2 and TRBJ1-1, reads GAGVSQSPSNKVTEKGKDVELRCDPISGHTALYWYRQSLGQGLEFLIYFQGNSAPDKSGLPSDRFSAERTGGSVSTLTIQRTQQEDSAVYLCASSLEPRNTEAFFGQGTRLTVV.

This sequence joins TRBV30 and TRBJ2-2; possibly TRBD1 for D (6 bases). Trimming removed 0 bases from V and 7 bases from J, with 12 bases in between. The CDR3 length is 14 residues. CDR1 GTSNPN and CDR2 SVGIG come from the germline V gene (reference sequence). The CDR3 sequence is CAWSVLGAVGELFF. The CDR3 region has the DNA TGTGCCTGGAGTGTTTTGGGGGCGGTCGGGGAGCTGTTTTTT.

This chain uses TRBV7-3 with TRBJ1-3; unclear D gene. Germline CDR1 SGHTA, CDR2 FQGTGA. V was cut by 3 bases and J by 0 bases, with 3 bases left in between. There are 13 residues in the CDR3. In DNA form, the CDR3 reads TGTGCCAGCAGCTTTAACTCTGGAAACACCATATATTTT. Translated, it gives CASSFNSGNTIYF.

CDR3: CATSRRQDHPRYEQYF. The DNA for the CDR3 is TGTGCCACCAGCAGAAGACAGGATCACCCTCGCTACGAGCAGTACTTC. The chain recombines TRBV15 with TRBJ2-7; D perhaps matches TRBD1 (6 bases). Trimming took off 2 bases at V and 3 bases at J, with 17 bases between the two ends. Germline V gene sequence: CDR1 LNHNV, CDR2 YYDKDF (reference sequence). This CDR3 comprises 16 residues.

The sample holds a few counts of this clone. DNA of the CDR3: TGTGCCAGCAGCTTAGGTGGACAGGCGTCCACTGAAGCTTTCTTT. Protein sequence: CASSLGGQASTEAFF. J is TRBJ1-1 and V is TRBV7-9; 7 bases are shared with TRBD1. With V trimmed by 1 base and J by 4 bases, 6 bases remained unmatched. This CDR3 has 15 amino acids. In germline, CDR1 is SEHNR, CDR2 FQNEAQ (reference sequence).

The CDR3 sequence: CASRSSGLAGAYEQYF. The DNA for the CDR3 is TGTGCCAGCAGAAGTTCCGGACTAGCGGGAGCTTACGAGCAGTACTTC. The chain combines TRBV27 with TRBJ2-7; TRBD2 agrees at 13 bases. The trim removed 6 bases at V and 4 bases at J, leaving 9 bases unmatched. This CDR3 has 16 amino acids. The germline V gene has CDR1 MNHEY and CDR2 SMNVEV (reference sequence).

The gene calls are TRBV25-1 and TRBJ1-4; 7 nucleotides align to TRBD1. With 6 bases clipped from V and 8 bases from J, the junction kept 3 bases outside the gene matches. The CDR3 contains 12 residues. Germline V CDR1 and CDR2: MGHDK, SYGVNS. CDR3 nucleotide sequence: TGTGCCAGCAGATCAGGGGGAGAAAAACTGTTTTTT. This codes for CASRSGGEKLFF.

There are a few counts of this clone. This chain joins TRBV6-5 and TRBJ1-1; D unresolved. The length of the CDR3 is 12 residues. Trimming pared 4 bases from V and 5 bases from J, leaving 8 bases between. Germline-derived CDR1 and CDR2 are MNHEY and SVGAGI. The CDR3 coding sequence is TGTGCCAGCAGTTTCCCGGGGACTGAAGCTTTCTTT. This codes for CASSFPGTEAFF.

The CDR3 spells CASSTSRGQETQYF. Written as DNA, the CDR3 is TGTGCCAGCAGCACCTCTAGGGGGCAAGAGACCCAGTACTTC. V gene TRBV7-9 combines with J gene TRBJ2-5; TRBD1 might be the D (6 bases). The CDR3 is 14 amino acids. Trimming pared 5 bases from V and 2 bases from J, leaving 12 bases between. CDR1 and CDR2 (germline): SEHNR, FQNEAQ (reference sequence).

The chain joins TRBV28 to TRBJ2-5; the D is unclear. CDR1 and CDR2 from the germline V gene are MDHEN and SYDVKM. The CDR3 spans 15 residues. V lost 8 bases and J 2 bases, leaving 18 bases between the germline ends. The CDR3 DNA follows: TGTGCCAGCTTACGGGTTCCCCCAGCACAAGAGACCCAGTACTTC. This codes for CASLRVPPAQETQYF. Full variable domain (remainder filled in from reference TRBV28 and TRBJ2-5): DVKVTQSSRYLVKRTGEKVFLECVQDMDHENMFWYRQDPGLGLRLIYFSYDVKMKEKGDIPEGYSVSREKKERFSLILESASTNQTSMYLCASLRVPPAQETQYFGPGTRLLVL.